The subject of this entry is one TCR beta chain. Its target is unknown. This specimen comes from a study of neoadjuvant anti-PD-1 for oral cavity cancer. Overall study context: Non-progressing patients received a fourth nivolumab dose near day 43, then surgery on days 50-56. Study observations and caveats: Higher pretreatment blood Treg/Th17 ratios correlated with higher pretreatment blood and lower post-treatment tumor TCRbeta clonality.

Patients had newly diagnosed, untreated stage II-IVA oral cavity squamous cell carcinoma. These oral cavity squamous cell carcinomas were HPV-negative and locally advanced. CDR3 length: 15 residues. From germline, CDR1 is SGHVS and CDR2 FNYEAQ. V gave up 1 base and J gave up 1 base; unmatched junction bases: 2. TCRdb keeps only in-frame clones here, not all; method: immunoSEQ multiplex PCR. The data hold more than 15,000 clones, with about three quarters observed a single time. This chain uses TRBV7-6 with TRBJ1-1, with 8 bases aligning to TRBD1. The sequence derives from a person aged 40 to 85 with oral cavity squamous cell carcinoma. This specimen consisted of PBMCs, obtained before nivolumab (anti-PD-1) treatment. CDR3 amino acids: CASSLDGTGNTEAFF. Written as DNA, the CDR3 is TGTGCCAGCAGCTTAGACGGGACAGGGAACACTGAAGCTTTCTTT.